The 18 T cell receptor beta chains below were found in one sample sequenced in a study of cytomegalovirus exposure and HLA in healthy donors. The data were produced by immunoSEQ multiplex PCR, yet TCRdb's version contains in-frame clones alone and is incomplete. The data contain about 280,000 clones, approximately 87% of them singletons. Sequences were obtained from PBMCs. The receptors shown here come from a woman aged 18 to 35 in good health and CMV-seronegative.

The chain recombines TRBV5-4 with TRBJ2-3, with TRBD2 matching over 13 bases. Germline V lookup: CDR1 SGHNT, CDR2 YYREEE (reference sequence). V shed 2 bases and J 2 bases; nucleotides not matched to a gene: 14. The CDR3 is made up of 20 amino acids. CDR3 protein: CASSFGAPGLAGSYTDTQYF. CDR3 in DNA: TGTGCCAGCAGCTTTGGGGCCCCGGGACTAGCGGGGTCCTACACAGATACGCAGTATTTT. The entire variable domain, with the rest obtained from reference TRBV5-4 and TRBJ2-3, is as follows: ETGVTQSPTHLIKTRGQQVTLRCSSQSGHNTVSWYQQALGQGPQFIFQYYREEENGRGNFPPRFSGLQFPNYSSELNVNALELDDSALYLCASSFGAPGLAGSYTDTQYFGPGTRLTVL.

V is TRBV29-1 and J is TRBJ1-1, with TRBD1 matching over 10 bases. In germline, CDR1 is SQVTM, CDR2 ANQGSEA. V lost 3 bases, J lost 3 bases, and 10 bases stayed unmatched. This CDR3 spans 16 amino acids. This CDR3 is CSVDCKGTGADTEAFF. DNA for the CDR3: TGCAGCGTTGACTGCAAAGGGACAGGGGCGGACACTGAAGCTTTCTTT.

The chain employs TRBV2 and TRBJ2-5, with D tentatively TRBD2 (6 bases). CDR1 and CDR2 (germline): SNHLY, FYNNEI. Trimming shortened V by 6 bases and J by 7 bases, and 9 bases separated the two germline ends. The CDR3 loop spans 11 amino acids. CDR3 coding DNA: TGTGCCAGCAGGGGGGGAGCGACCCAGTACTTC. Protein: CASRGGATQYF.

The chain joins TRBV5-6 to TRBJ2-3; TRBD1 matches at 9 bases. Germline V gene sequence: CDR1 SGHDT, CDR2 YYEEEE. Trimming at V came to 0 bases and at J to 0 bases, leaving 2 bases not matched to a gene. This CDR3 is 16 amino acids long. The CDR3 sequence: CASSLGDRGSTDTQYF. The CDR3 nucleotides read TGTGCCAGCAGCTTGGGCGACAGGGGGAGCACAGATACGCAGTATTTT.

The chain uses TRBV5-1 and TRBJ2-1; the D is unclear. CDR1 is SGHRS, CDR2 YFSETQ, per germline. There are 16 residues in the CDR3. V was cut by 0 bases and J by 0 bases, with 10 bases left in between. CDR3 DNA: TGCGCCAGCAGCTTGGCGTCTATGAGCTCCTACAATGAGCAGTTCTTC. This encodes CASSLASMSSYNEQFF.

V gene TRBV27 combines with J gene TRBJ2-7; D possibly corresponds to TRBD2 (6 bases). CDR1 MNHEY and CDR2 SMNVEV come from the germline V gene (reference sequence). CDR3 length equals 13 residues. Trimming removed 5 bases from V and 6 bases from J, with 14 bases in between. As DNA, the CDR3 is TGTGCCAGCAGTCTCCTTCTGGGGGGCGAGCAGTACTTC. Encoded protein: CASSLLLGGEQYF.

The chain combines TRBV9 with TRBJ2-1; TRBD2 agrees at 13 bases. This CDR3 spans 15 amino acids. V gave up 4 bases and J gave up 4 bases; unmatched junction bases: 2. Per germline, CDR1 SGDLS and CDR2 YYNGEE. The CDR3 sequence: CASSTGLAGYNEQFF. Here the CDR3 DNA reads TGTGCCAGCAGCACGGGACTAGCGGGATACAATGAGCAGTTCTTC.

The chain links TRBV10-2 to TRBJ1-5, with 11 bases matching TRBD1. V was clipped by 6 bases and J by 6 bases; unmatched bases: 10. Germline V lookup: CDR1 WSHSY, CDR2 SAAADI. This CDR3 has 16 residues. The CDR3 protein is CASRATGQGASQPQHF. The DNA for the CDR3 is TGCGCCAGCAGAGCTACCGGACAGGGGGCTAGTCAGCCCCAGCATTTT.

In its sample, this clone was seen a few times. The chain combines TRBV21-1 with TRBJ1-5; TRBD1 was called by the table and not checked on the DNA. TRBV21-1 is labeled a pseudogene. This CDR3 spans 14 amino acids. CDR3 sequence: CASPTQGFDQPQHF. Written as DNA, the CDR3 is TGTGCCAGCCCAACACAGGGTTTCGATCAGCCCCAGCATTTT.

This chain links TRBV15 with TRBJ2-1, with TRBD2 as a possible D gene (5 bases). Trimming stripped 4 bases from V and 5 bases from J, with 21 bases between. The CDR3 sequence is 17 residues long. Germline values: CDR1 LNHNV, CDR2 YYDKDF (reference sequence). The CDR3 bases are TGTGCCACCAGCACCCTCGTGGGGTCTAGCTTCCACAATGAGCAGTTCTTC. Protein sequence: CATSTLVGSSFHNEQFF.

The chain couples TRBV6-1 to TRBJ1-2; D is ambiguous. V was clipped by 0 bases and J by 4 bases, with 6 bases between them. CDR3 length equals 13 residues. Germline V gene sequence: CDR1 MNHNS, CDR2 SASEGT. CDR3 protein: CASSEAGRYGYTF. The CDR3 coding sequence is TGTGCCAGCAGTGAAGCTGGCCGCTATGGCTACACCTTC.

Only one count was recorded for this clone. This rearrangement joins TRBV5-5 to TRBJ1-1; 9 positions agree with TRBD1. The germline CDR1 and CDR2 sequences are SGHKS and YYEKEE (reference sequence). CDR3 size: 15 residues. V gave up 3 bases and J gave up 3 bases; unmatched junction bases: 6. The CDR3 DNA is TGTGCCAGCAGCTGGGGGACAGGGTGGGACACTGAAGCTTTCTTT. As protein: CASSWGTGWDTEAFF.

The chain combines TRBV27 with TRBJ2-7, with D uncertain. Germline CDR1 is MNHEY and CDR2 is SMNVEV (reference sequence). The V end lost 5 bases, the J end lost 0 bases, and 5 bases lay between the germline ends. The CDR3 runs 12 residues. The CDR3 DNA reads TGTGCCAGCAGTGACTCCTCCTACGAGCAGTACTTC. Its protein product is CASSDSSYEQYF.

This sequence joins TRBV18 and TRBJ2-7; 9 bases align to TRBD2. Germline V lookup: CDR1 KGHSH, CDR2 LQKENI. The CDR3 length is 17 residues. V shed 2 bases and J 7 bases; nucleotides not matched to a gene: 15. The CDR3 sequence is CASSPGWLAGLRGEQYF. The CDR3 DNA sequence: TGTGCCAGCTCACCAGGCTGGCTAGCGGGACTCCGGGGGGAGCAGTACTTC.

The CDR3 DNA is TGTGCCAGCTCACCTATGCCGGGACTAGCGGGAGGAGACAATGAGCAGTTCTTC. This sequence encodes CASSPMPGLAGGDNEQFF. The J gene is TRBJ2-1, the V gene TRBV18; 15 bases line up with TRBD2. The V gene's germline CDR1 is KGHSH and CDR2 LQKENI. The trim removed 3 bases at V and 5 bases at J, leaving 8 bases unmatched. This CDR3 has 18 amino acids.

V and J are TRBV6-5 and TRBJ2-3; 9 bases fit TRBD2. Unmatched junction bases numbered 5, after V lost 6 bases and J lost 1 base. The CDR3 length is 15 residues. Germline-derived CDR1 and CDR2 are MNHEY and SVGAGI. This chain's CDR3 is CASSRRTSGTDTQYF. DNA for the CDR3: TGTGCCAGCAGCCGTCGGACTAGCGGCACAGATACGCAGTATTTT.

V is TRBV29-1 and J is TRBJ1-1; TRBD1 aligns across 8 bases. The CDR3 runs to 15 residues. Germline V gene data show CDR1 as SQVTM and CDR2 as ANQGSEA. Trimming cost V 4 bases and J 0 bases; bases outside gene matches: 7. In nucleotides, the CDR3 is TGCAGCGTTGCCCAGACAGGGGCCCTGAACACTGAAGCTTTCTTT. This codes for CSVAQTGALNTEAFF.

This rearrangement joins TRBV19 to TRBJ2-7; unclear D gene. The CDR3 totals 14 residues. The V and J ends lost 4 bases and 0 bases respectively, with 10 bases between them. Germline assignment: CDR1 LNHDA and CDR2 SQIVND (reference sequence). As DNA, the CDR3 is TGTGCCAGTAGTAGCCAGCGTAACTCCTACGAGCAGTACTTC. Its translation is CASSSQRNSYEQYF.